This T cell receptor beta chain was captured by sequencing in a study of blood T cell repertoires in COVID-19. The study drew participants aged about 18 to 95 years from some 23 US areas. Libraries were prepared by immunoSEQ multiplex PCR; TCRdb keeps only in-frame clonotypes and omits some of them. The sample consists of 200,000 to 250,000 clones, 90% of them appearing once. Per germline, CDR1 SGHKS and CDR2 YYEKEE (reference sequence). The CDR3 spans 14 residues. V lost 4 bases, J lost 7 bases, and 5 bases stayed unmatched. The clonotype originates from a man between 25 and 39 years old who had been exposed to COVID-19. Material: PBMCs or T cells enriched from blood (not recorded which). The V call is TRBV5-5, the J call TRBJ1-4; 9 nucleotides line up with TRBD1. The CDR3 DNA reads TGTGCCAGCAGCCCGGGGACAGGGTTTGAAAAACTGTTTTTT. Its translation is CASSPGTGFEKLFF.